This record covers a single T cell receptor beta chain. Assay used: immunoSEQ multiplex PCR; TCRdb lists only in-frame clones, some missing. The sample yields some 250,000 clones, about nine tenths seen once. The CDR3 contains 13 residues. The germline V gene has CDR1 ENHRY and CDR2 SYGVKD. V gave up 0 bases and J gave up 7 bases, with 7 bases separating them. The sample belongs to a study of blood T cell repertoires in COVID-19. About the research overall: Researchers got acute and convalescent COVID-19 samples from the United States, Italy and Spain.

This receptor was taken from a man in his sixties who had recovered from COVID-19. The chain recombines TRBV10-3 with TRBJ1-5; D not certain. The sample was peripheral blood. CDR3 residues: CAISESTGQPQHF. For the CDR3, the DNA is TGTGCCATCAGTGAGTCGACGGGGCAGCCCCAGCATTTT.